This T cell receptor (beta chain) was identified in a study of identical twins (dated by TCRdb to the mid-2010s). For the wider study: TCR alpha and beta repertoires from monozygotic twins, unrelated adults of various ages and cord blood were deep-sequenced to test whether fetal clonotypes persist. Replicate twin experiments were performed at different times using different library preparation protocols to rule out contamination. General study outcomes and caveats: Excess twin sharing in beta out-of-frame sequences was weaker because fewer shared sequences lowered the signal-to-noise ratio. Abundant cord blood beta clonotypes had fewer insertions, young adult naive repertoires showed a similar but weaker trend, and memory repertoires showed no such trend. Compared with coincidental sharing between unrelated individuals, an excess of low generation-probability sequences was observed among out-of-frame TCR alpha sequences shared between twins. Invariant T cells such as MAIT and iNKT could partly confound zero-insertion analyses, although diverse VJ usage argued against such confounding for most clonotypes. In monozygotic twins, recombination models systematically underestimated out-of-frame TCR alpha sharing, but the models matched the sharing seen between unrelated individuals. Because the same donors could not be followed over many years, the conclusions relied on cross-sectional statistical analysis.

As for this clonotype: Its antigen is still unknown. Qualities for individual bases were not recorded, and no much larger clone is one base off.

Library preparation used 5' RACE. The listed sequencing device is Illumina HiSeq 2000. Template switching introduced a universal primer binding site; the final cDNA contained a unique molecular identifier, enabling accurate counting of TCR cDNA molecules. Specific primers in the conserved constant-segment region were used to synthesize first-strand cDNA for the TCR alpha and beta chains. To control for contamination, every cDNA library carried two barcodes: a SMART-Mk sample barcode plus Illumina barcodes. TruSeq adapter sequences and Illumina sample barcodes were added in two successive PCR steps. TCR alpha and beta cDNA libraries were sequenced on the Illumina HiSeq platform with custom primers. In the paper's pipeline: MiGEC was used to process raw reads and extract unique molecular identifiers, and MiXCR was used to find CDR3 positions. Recombination models were inferred per individual with the repgenHMM and IGoR tools using an EM algorithm. Shared clonotypes were analyzed with the tcR package in R, and sharing was normalized by the product of cloneset sizes. Out-of-frame nonproductive sequences were analyzed to study raw recombination free of thymic and clonal selection effects. TCRdb itself trimmed the public reads at Q25 with fastp, ran MiXCR and retained productive beta chains. Rows are unified per CDR3 protein, each entry keeping the most common DNA and genes. The authors' filters were not applied to this entry. Recorded for this sample are roughly 350,000 distinct CDR3 sequences; 7% to 9.5% of them occurred a single time. The ten largest account for around 8.6% of the sample.

Every donor in the study was a healthy Caucasian. Three unrelated non-twin adults were also sequenced: a male aged 18 to 30, a male aged 50 to 59 and a female aged 50 to 59. Miltenyi CD45RO+ enrichment and human naive T-cell isolation kits were used to isolate memory (CD45RO+) and naive T cells from PBMC. As encoded in the germline V gene (reference sequence), CDR1 is DFQATT while CDR2 is SNEGSKA. Between the V and J ends, shortened by 0 bases and 1 base respectively, the junction contains 9 bases. Inclusive of the bounding cysteine and phenylalanine, the CDR3 is 14 residues long. The read is trimmed to its CDR3 DNA, 42 bases read in frame from base 1.

The sequenced sample was naive T cells sorted from blood. The cell subset or site label for this specimen denotes: cells isolated with a human naive T-cell isolation kit. The rearranged segments are TRBV20-1 and TRBJ1-1; no D gene can be assigned with confidence. This clonotype originated in a woman aged 45-60 years in good health. CDR3 region: CSARDRTANTEAFF. The nucleotides read TGCAGTGCTAGAGATCGGACGGCGAACACTGAAGCTTTCTTT.